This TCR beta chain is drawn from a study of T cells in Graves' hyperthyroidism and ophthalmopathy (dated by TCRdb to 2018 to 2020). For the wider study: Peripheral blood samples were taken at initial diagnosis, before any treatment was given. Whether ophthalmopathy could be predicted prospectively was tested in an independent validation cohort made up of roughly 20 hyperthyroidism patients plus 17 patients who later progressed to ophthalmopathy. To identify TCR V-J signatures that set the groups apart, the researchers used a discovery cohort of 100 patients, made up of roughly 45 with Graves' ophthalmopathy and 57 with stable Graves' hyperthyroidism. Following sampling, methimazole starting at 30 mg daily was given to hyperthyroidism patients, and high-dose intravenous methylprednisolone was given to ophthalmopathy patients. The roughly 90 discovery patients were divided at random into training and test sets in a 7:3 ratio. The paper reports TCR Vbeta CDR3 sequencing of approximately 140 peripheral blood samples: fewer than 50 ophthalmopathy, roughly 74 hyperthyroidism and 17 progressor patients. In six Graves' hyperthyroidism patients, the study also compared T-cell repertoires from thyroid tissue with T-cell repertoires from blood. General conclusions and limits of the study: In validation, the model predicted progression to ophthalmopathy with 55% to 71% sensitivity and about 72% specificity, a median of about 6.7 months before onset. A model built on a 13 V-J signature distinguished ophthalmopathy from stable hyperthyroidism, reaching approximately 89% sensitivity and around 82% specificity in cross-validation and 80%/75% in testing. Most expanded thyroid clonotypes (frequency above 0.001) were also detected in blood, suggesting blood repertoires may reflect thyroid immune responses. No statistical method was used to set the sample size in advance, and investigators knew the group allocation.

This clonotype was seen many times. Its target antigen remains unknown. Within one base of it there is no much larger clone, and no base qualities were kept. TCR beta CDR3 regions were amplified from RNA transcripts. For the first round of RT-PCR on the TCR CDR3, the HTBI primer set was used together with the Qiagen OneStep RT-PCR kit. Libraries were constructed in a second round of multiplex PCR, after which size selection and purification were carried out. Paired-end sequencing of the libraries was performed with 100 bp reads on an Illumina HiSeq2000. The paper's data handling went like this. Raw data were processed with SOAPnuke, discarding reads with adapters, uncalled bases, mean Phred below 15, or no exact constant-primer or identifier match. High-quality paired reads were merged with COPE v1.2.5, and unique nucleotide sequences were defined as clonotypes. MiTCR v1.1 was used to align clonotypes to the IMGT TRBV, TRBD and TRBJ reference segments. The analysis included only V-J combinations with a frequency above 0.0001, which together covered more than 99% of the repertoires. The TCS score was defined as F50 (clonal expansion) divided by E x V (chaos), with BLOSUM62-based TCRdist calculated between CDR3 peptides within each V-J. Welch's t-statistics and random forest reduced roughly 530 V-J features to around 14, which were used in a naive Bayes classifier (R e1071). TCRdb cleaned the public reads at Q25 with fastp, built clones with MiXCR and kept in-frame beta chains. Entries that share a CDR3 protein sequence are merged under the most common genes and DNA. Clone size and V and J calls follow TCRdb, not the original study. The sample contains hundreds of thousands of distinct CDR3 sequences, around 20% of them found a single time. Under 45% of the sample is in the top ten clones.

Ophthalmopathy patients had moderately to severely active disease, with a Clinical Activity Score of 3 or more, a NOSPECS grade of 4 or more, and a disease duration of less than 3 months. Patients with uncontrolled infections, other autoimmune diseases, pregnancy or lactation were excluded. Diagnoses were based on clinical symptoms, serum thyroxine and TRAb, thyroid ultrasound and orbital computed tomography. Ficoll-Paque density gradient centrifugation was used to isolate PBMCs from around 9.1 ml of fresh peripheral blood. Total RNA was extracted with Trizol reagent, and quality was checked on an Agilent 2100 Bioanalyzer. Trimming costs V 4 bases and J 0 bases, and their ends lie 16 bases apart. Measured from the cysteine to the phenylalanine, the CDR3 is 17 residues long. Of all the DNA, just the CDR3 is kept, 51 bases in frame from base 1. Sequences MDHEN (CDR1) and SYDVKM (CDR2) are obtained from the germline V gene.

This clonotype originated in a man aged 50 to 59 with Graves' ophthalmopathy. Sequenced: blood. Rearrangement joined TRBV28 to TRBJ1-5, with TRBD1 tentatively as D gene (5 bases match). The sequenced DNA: TGTGCCAGCAGTTCACCTGACAGTATGTATAGCAATCAGCCCCAGCATTTT. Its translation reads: CASSSPDSMYSNQPQHF.